Here is one T cell receptor (beta chain) with its context. This record belongs to a study of shared clonotypes between healthy human individuals. Germline V gene data show CDR1 as MNHEY and CDR2 as SVGAGI. V was shortened by 6 bases and J by 4 bases, with 16 bases between the two germline ends. This CDR3 region has 14 residues. Sequencing used immunoSEQ multiplex PCR; TCRdb keeps in-frame clones, though not all of them. The sample shows under 600,000 clones, just over 75% of them seen only once. The receptor was derived from a woman aged 40 to 49 in good health. Some clones in this sample may be carry-over from other donors' samples. The rearrangement uses TRBV6-5 and TRBJ2-7, with D perhaps matching TRBD2 (6 bases). The material sequenced was PBMCs. The CDR3 DNA reads TGTGCCAGCAGCATGCTCGGGACTCCTTACGAGCAGTACTTC. This gives the protein CASSMLGTPYEQYF.